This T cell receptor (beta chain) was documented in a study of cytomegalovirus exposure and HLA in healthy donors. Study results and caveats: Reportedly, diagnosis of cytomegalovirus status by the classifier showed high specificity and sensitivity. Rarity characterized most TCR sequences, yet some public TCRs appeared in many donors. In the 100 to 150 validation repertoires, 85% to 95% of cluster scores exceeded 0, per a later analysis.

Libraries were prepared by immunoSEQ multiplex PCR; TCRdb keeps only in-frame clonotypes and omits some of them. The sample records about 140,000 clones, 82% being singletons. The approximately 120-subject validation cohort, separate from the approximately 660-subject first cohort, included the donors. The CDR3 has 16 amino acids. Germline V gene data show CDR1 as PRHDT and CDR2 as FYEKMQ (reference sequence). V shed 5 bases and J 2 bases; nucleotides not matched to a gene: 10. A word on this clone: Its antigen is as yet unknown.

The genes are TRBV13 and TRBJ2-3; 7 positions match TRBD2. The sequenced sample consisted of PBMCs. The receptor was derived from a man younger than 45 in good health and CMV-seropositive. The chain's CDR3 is CASSQVSSGNTDTQYF. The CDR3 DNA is TGTGCCAGCAGCCAAGTTTCTAGCGGCAACACAGATACGCAGTATTTT.